This entry lists 18 T cell receptor beta chains sequenced from one sample in a study of cytomegalovirus exposure and HLA in healthy donors. PCR involved 60 Vbeta and 13 Jbeta primers. Assay used: immunoSEQ multiplex PCR; TCRdb lists only in-frame clones, some missing. The table lists about 170,000 clones, with approximately 0.8% in the top ten. Sequencing was carried out using PBMCs. The receptor source for this set is a woman in her late teens or twenties in good health and CMV-seropositive.

The chain joins TRBV7-2 to TRBJ2-7, with 8 bases identical to TRBD2. Losses at the gene ends were 5 bases for V and 3 bases for J; bases not matched to a gene: 9. The germline V gene has CDR1 SGHTA and CDR2 FQGNSA. This CDR3 region has 15 residues. The CDR3 is CASSRSTSGGYEQYF. The CDR3 region has the DNA TGTGCCAGCAGCCGCTCAACTAGCGGAGGCTACGAGCAGTACTTC.

CDR3 amino acids: CASSYVAGTTYNEQFF. As DNA, the CDR3 is TGTGCCAGCAGTTACGTCGCGGGGACTACCTACAATGAGCAGTTCTTC. The chain is built from TRBV6-5 and TRBJ2-1; 7 nucleotides align to TRBD2. Per the germline V gene, CDR1 is MNHEY and CDR2 is SVGAGI. CDR3 length equals 16 residues. The V segment lost 2 bases and the J segment 2 bases; nucleotides outside the gene matches: 6.

The genes are TRBV2 and TRBJ2-3, with D unresolved. Per germline, CDR1 SNHLY and CDR2 FYNNEI. The CDR3 is 13 residues long. V was cut by 7 bases and J by 2 bases, with 10 bases left in between. CDR3 protein: CASTPQLTDTQYF. CDR3 nucleotide sequence: TGTGCCAGCACGCCCCAACTCACAGATACGCAGTATTTT.

The rearrangement links TRBV4-3 to TRBJ2-7, with D perhaps matching TRBD1 (6 bases). CDR3 length equals 15 residues. CDR1 is LGHNA, CDR2 YSLEER, per germline. V was pared by 1 base and J by 3 bases, with 13 bases between. CDR3 amino acids: CASSQVIGQHYEQYF. CDR3 DNA: TGCGCCAGCAGCCAAGTAATCGGACAGCACTACGAGCAGTACTTC.

V and J are TRBV4-1 and TRBJ1-2, with 9 bases aligning to TRBD1. Germline V gene data show CDR1 as MGHRA and CDR2 as YSYEKL. This CDR3 has 16 amino acids. The V and J ends lost 2 bases and 4 bases, in that order; junction bases with no gene match: 8. The CDR3: CASSQSPGQGPYGYTF. CDR3 coding DNA: TGCGCCAGCAGCCAATCACCGGGACAGGGACCCTATGGCTACACCTTC.

The DNA of the CDR3 is TGTGCCAGCATAGCAGACTCCTACGAGCAGTACTTC. Translation gives CASIADSYEQYF. The genes are TRBV28 and TRBJ2-7; no reliable D call. Germline V gene sequence: CDR1 MDHEN, CDR2 SYDVKM. Between the trimmed V and J ends, which lost 7 bases and 0 bases, there was a span of 7 bases. This CDR3 contains 12 residues.

The chain uses TRBV19 and TRBJ1-4; D possibly corresponds to TRBD1 (5 bases). V was pared by 3 bases and J by 10 bases, with 15 bases between. This CDR3 spans 14 amino acids. Germline loops: CDR1 LNHDA, CDR2 SQIVND (reference sequence). The CDR3 bases are TGTGCCAGTAGTATTAAAGGGGCGCAACCAAAACTGTTTTTT. Encoded protein: CASSIKGAQPKLFF.

V and J are TRBV11-3 and TRBJ2-5, with TRBD2 matching 11 bases. This CDR3 is 15 amino acids long. The V gene's germline CDR1 is SGHNT and CDR2 YENEEA. V lost 6 bases to trimming and J lost 2 bases; unmatched junction nucleotides: 5. The CDR3 sequence is CASRVAGGPQETQYF. DNA for the CDR3: TGTGCCAGCAGGGTAGCGGGAGGGCCGCAAGAGACCCAGTACTTC.

The V gene is TRBV5-1, the J gene TRBJ2-1, with D unresolved. Germline CDR1 reads SGHRS; CDR2 reads YFSETQ. The CDR3 consists of 14 residues. The V gene lost 6 bases and the J gene lost 4 bases, with 14 bases spanning the gap. CDR3 protein: CASTDKLPYNEQFF. The CDR3 DNA reads TGCGCCAGCACAGACAAGTTACCTTACAATGAGCAGTTCTTC.

The genes are TRBV18 and TRBJ2-7; D is possibly TRBD1 (5 bases). Germline V gene data show CDR1 as KGHSH and CDR2 as LQKENI. This CDR3 has 15 residues. V was shortened by 4 bases and J by 3 bases, with 16 bases between the two germline ends. The CDR3 region is CASSLYKTEIYEQYF. In nucleotides, the CDR3 is TGTGCCAGCTCACTCTATAAGACAGAGATCTACGAGCAGTACTTC.

The J gene is TRBJ2-7, the V gene TRBV4-2, with TRBD2 matching 8 bases. Germline V gene sequence: CDR1 LGHNA, CDR2 YNFKEQ. This CDR3 has 14 amino acids. The trim removed 4 bases at V and 4 bases at J, leaving 6 bases unmatched. CDR3 sequence reads: CASSPGGEWYEQYF. CDR3 coding DNA: TGTGCCAGCAGCCCCGGGGGGGAGTGGTACGAGCAGTACTTC.

This chain uses TRBV7-9 with TRBJ1-5; D unclear. Germline CDR1 SEHNR, CDR2 FQNEAQ (reference sequence). The CDR3 is 13 residues long. Trimming cost V 0 bases and J 5 bases, with 5 bases left between them. CDR3 sequence (DNA): TGTGCCAGCAGCTTAGCTGGAGATCAGCCCCAGCATTTT. Translated, it gives CASSLAGDQPQHF.

The gene calls are TRBV5-1 and TRBJ2-3, with D perhaps TRBD2 (6 bases). V was pared by 2 bases and J by 0 bases, with 16 bases between. Looked up from germline, CDR1 is SGHRS and CDR2 is YFSETQ. The CDR3 runs 17 residues. This CDR3 reads CASSLVLAGSSTDTQYF. The CDR3 DNA follows: TGCGCCAGCAGCTTAGTTCTCGCGGGGTCTAGCACAGATACGCAGTATTTT. Full variable domain (missing parts from reference TRBV5-1 and TRBJ2-3): KAGVTQTPRYLIKTRGQQVTLSCSPISGHRSVSWYQQTPGQGLQFLFEYFSETQRNKGNFPGRFSGRQFSNSRSEMNVSTLELGDSALYLCASSLVLAGSSTDTQYFGPGTRLTVL.

V gene TRBV2 combines with J gene TRBJ2-3; possibly TRBD2 for D (6 bases). V dropped 6 bases and J dropped 0 bases, with 13 bases sitting between them. Germline lookup yields CDR1 SNHLY and CDR2 FYNNEI. The CDR3 is 15 residues long. For the CDR3, the DNA is TGTGCCAGCAGCGCGACTAGGCTGAGCACAGATACGCAGTATTTT. Its protein is CASSATRLSTDTQYF.

The chain is built from TRBV6-5 and TRBJ1-2; TRBD1 matches at 9 bases. Per germline, CDR1 MNHEY and CDR2 SVGAGI. V was clipped by 6 bases and J by 4 bases; unmatched bases: 6. The CDR3 is 14 amino acids. CDR3 sequence: CASSFGQGTYGYTF. CDR3 nucleotides: TGTGCCAGCAGCTTCGGACAGGGGACCTATGGCTACACCTTC.

The genes are TRBV19 and TRBJ2-7; D is possibly TRBD1 (7 bases). The CDR3 totals 17 residues. Germline assignment: CDR1 LNHDA and CDR2 SQIVND (reference sequence). The V gene lost 3 bases and the J gene lost 2 bases, with 20 bases spanning the gap. CDR3 nucleotide sequence: TGTGCCAGTAGTATTAGGGGAGGCACAGGGGAAACCTACGAGCAGTACTTC. It specifies CASSIRGGTGETYEQYF. Using reference TRBV19 and TRBJ2-7 for the parts outside the CDR3, the full variable domain is DGGITQSPKYLFRKEGQNVTLSCEQNLNHDAMYWYRQDPGQGLRLIYYSQIVNDFQKGDIAEGYSVSREKKESFPLTVTSAQKNPTAFYLCASSIRGGTGETYEQYFGPGTRLTVT.

The rearrangement joins TRBV5-1 to TRBJ1-1; TRBD1 might be the D (6 bases). V was clipped by 0 bases and J by 3 bases, with 9 bases between them. From germline, CDR1 is SGHRS and CDR2 YFSETQ. This CDR3 is built from 14 residues. The CDR3 DNA follows: TGCGCCAGCAGCTTGGGCGGGGGCCACACTGAAGCTTTCTTT. Its translation: CASSLGGGHTEAFF.

The genes are TRBV30 and TRBJ1-5; TRBD1 agrees at 7 bases. Germline assignment: CDR1 GTSNPN and CDR2 SVGIG (reference sequence). This CDR3 comprises 14 residues. Trimming at V came to 5 bases and at J to 0 bases, leaving 4 bases not matched to a gene. The CDR3, as DNA: TGTGCCTGGGGGACAGTTAATAGCAATCAGCCCCAGCATTTT. Its protein is CAWGTVNSNQPQHF.